Given below is one TCR beta chain in context. Original methodology: Cell counts per sample came from amplifying reference gene primers. TCRdb's copy holds only in-frame clones and misses some; the assay was immunoSEQ multiplex PCR. V, J and clone size are taken as reported in that table, and D and trimming were inferred from the DNA itself. The sample yields 20,000 to 25,000 clones, around 82% seen once. This entry belongs to a study of blood T cell repertoires in COVID-19. Study at large: COVID-19 samples, acute and convalescent, were from the United States, Italy and Spain. PBMCs, B-cell-depleted T cells, or T cells provided the cDNA or gDNA that made up the material.

V was trimmed by 0 bases and J by 7 bases, leaving 14 bases between them. Germline V lookup: CDR1 SGHNT, CDR2 YYREEE (reference sequence). This CDR3 is built from 16 residues. The sequenced sample was peripheral blood. The chain employs TRBV5-4 and TRBJ1-6, with TRBD1 as a possible D gene (5 bases). This clonotype was sampled from a man aged 40-49 years with acute or convalescent COVID-19. The DNA of the CDR3 is TGTGCCAGCAGCTTGGGAGGGGAGGCACCAAATTCACCCCTCCACTTT. Its protein product is CASSLGGEAPNSPLHF.